This TCR beta chain was observed in a study of cytotoxic CD8 clonotypes in ibrutinib-treated CLL. Method: immunoSEQ multiplex PCR; TCRdb's copy keeps in-frame clones and lacks some. The sample contains 140,000 or so clones, approximately 81% of which appear only once. Germline lookup yields CDR1 SGHRS and CDR2 YFSETQ. This CDR3 has 14 residues. J lost 1 base, V lost 4 bases, and 5 bases had no gene match. This clonotype was sampled from a human donor with chronic lymphocytic leukemia. J is TRBJ2-7 and V is TRBV5-1; TRBD1 agrees at 7 bases. The specimen was PBMCs, collected after 12 months of ibrutinib treatment. CDR3 in amino acids: CASSTRQGSYEQYF. CDR3 coding DNA: TGCGCCAGCAGCACCCGACAGGGATCCTACGAGCAGTACTTC.